The TCR beta chain described here comes from a study of T cell responses to AZD1222 COVID-19 vaccine. Germline CDR1 and CDR2: SGHTA and FQGNSA. The germline V and J ends were trimmed by 4 bases and 2 bases, with 13 bases remaining between them. The CDR3 has 15 amino acids. The method was immunoSEQ multiplex PCR; TCRdb's version includes in-frame clones alone and lacks a portion of them. Of 140,000 to 150,000 clones in the sample, 90% to 95% were seen once. The sequence came from an adult in good health. The gene calls are TRBV7-2 and TRBJ2-3; D gene uncertain. The input for sequencing was peripheral blood, taken on day 0 of AZD1222 vaccination. CDR3 amino acids: CASSSGPISTDTQYF. The CDR3 nucleotides are TGTGCCAGCAGCTCAGGACCGATCTCCACAGATACGCAGTATTTT.